One T cell receptor beta chain is described in this entry. This record comes from a study of shared T cell receptors in the human thymus. J lost 1 base, V lost 3 bases, and 2 bases had no gene match. CDR3 size: 16 residues. Germline V lookup: CDR1 MDHEN, CDR2 SYDVKM. The repertoire was sequenced with immunoSEQ multiplex PCR; TCRdb's copy has only in-frame clones and lacks some. The sample carries 500,000 to 550,000 clones, about 80% recorded once. The same data also contributed to another study, on human thymus T cells. Per that study: Corrective cardiac surgery supplied the resected thymus tissue. What appeared biased in thymic and blood repertoires was the usage of V and J genes. Related research described thymic repertoires that were highly overlapping among unrelated individuals.

The sample was thymocytes. V is TRBV28 and J is TRBJ2-2, with TRBD2 matching 10 bases. This TCR was sampled from a boy under three years old with a congenital heart defect. CDR3 in amino acids: CASSFPSGRNTGELFF. The CDR3 coding sequence is TGTGCCAGCAGTTTCCCTAGCGGGAGGAACACCGGGGAGCTGTTTTTT.